This T cell receptor beta chain derives from a study of T cells in Graves' hyperthyroidism and ophthalmopathy. Study outcomes and limitations: Ophthalmopathy was separated from stable hyperthyroidism by a 13 V-J model.

Trimming took off 6 bases at V and 0 bases at J, with 18 bases between the two ends. The germline CDR1 and CDR2 sequences are SGHRS and YFSETQ. This CDR3 region has 16 residues. An absence of ophthalmopathy progression within 18 months meant stable Graves' hyperthyroidism. Newly diagnosed patients aged 18 to 65 had hyperthyroidism of under 2 months' duration. This clonotype was seen many times. Its antigen is unknown. Amplified TCR beta CDR3 regions came from RNA transcripts. A set of HTBI primers served as the primers for a first-round RT-PCR of the TCR CDR3. TCRdb called the multiplex PCR reads again in MiXCR, with one record for every CDR3 protein. The data show around 480,000 distinct CDR3 sequences, with under 15% seen just once and roughly 17% held by the top ten.

The V gene is TRBV5-1, the J gene TRBJ1-1; the D gene is possibly TRBD1 (5 bases). The sequencing sample was made of blood. The TCR was taken from a woman under 30 with Graves' hyperthyroidism. CDR3 DNA: TGCGCCAGCACTTATAGAACCCGGGGCCTGAACACTGAAGCTTTCTTT. Encoded protein: CASTYRTRGLNTEAFF.